The present T cell receptor beta chain was sequenced within a study of blood T cells in healthy people across ages. Concerning this clonotype itself: Its antigen is undetermined. This may be a read error: a much more frequent sequence differs by one nucleotide.

Overall study results and limits: Diversity figures derived from one million T cells were judged to underestimate the true value.

A J-beta primer mix and a sample-barcoded 5' primer were used in a second PCR of roughly 6 to 11 cycles. TCRdb fed the 5' RACE reads into MiXCR, producing one record per CDR3 protein. Of some 790,000 distinct CDR3 sequences listed, about 30% were seen once; the top ten hold roughly 17%. CDR1 is SEHNR, CDR2 FQNEAQ, per germline (reference sequence). V gave up 5 bases and J gave up 10 bases, with 21 bases separating them. This CDR3 region has 14 residues. Whenever a sample was processed, at least 6.5 million PBMCs were isolated. The sequence came from a woman of 80 years or more in good health. The rearrangement uses TRBV7-9 and TRBJ2-7, with D possibly TRBD2 on 5 matching bases. Material: blood. The CDR3 DNA is TGTGCCAGCAGCCCCGCGGGCCCCAAAAACGTTCAGTACTTC. Translating it yields CASSPAGPKNVQYF.